This T cell receptor (beta chain) was found in a study of OX40 agonist ivuxolimab in advanced cancers. This table comes from immunoSEQ multiplex PCR, and its TCRdb copy is limited to in-frame clones, with some not included. The sample records about 120,000 clones, about 94% being singletons. This clonotype originated in an adult with an advanced solid tumor such as melanoma, head and neck, liver or kidney cancer. Sequences were derived from CD4+ or CD8+ T cells sorted from blood, sampled in a trial of the OX40 agonist ivuxolimab.

Written as DNA, the CDR3 is TGTGCCAGCAGTTCCCCGGAGGGCCGCCACTACGAGCAGTACTTC. This gives the protein CASSSPEGRHYEQYF. The chain joins TRBV6-6 to TRBJ2-7, with D possibly matching TRBD2 (6 bases). From germline, CDR1 is MNHNY and CDR2 SVGAGI (reference sequence). V gave up 4 bases and J gave up 3 bases, with 16 bases separating them. The CDR3 is 15 amino acids.